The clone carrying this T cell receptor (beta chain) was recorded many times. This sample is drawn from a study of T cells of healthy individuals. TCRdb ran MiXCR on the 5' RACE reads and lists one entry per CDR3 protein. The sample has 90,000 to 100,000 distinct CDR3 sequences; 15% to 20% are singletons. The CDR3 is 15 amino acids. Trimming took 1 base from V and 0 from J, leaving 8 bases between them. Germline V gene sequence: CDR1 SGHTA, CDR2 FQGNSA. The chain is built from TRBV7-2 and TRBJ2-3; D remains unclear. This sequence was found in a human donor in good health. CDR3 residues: CASSLDSASTDTQYF. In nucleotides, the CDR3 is TGTGCCAGCAGCTTAGACAGTGCTAGCACAGATACGCAGTATTTT.